This TCR beta chain comes out of a study of T cells in Graves' hyperthyroidism and ophthalmopathy. TCR beta CDR3 regions were amplified from RNA transcripts. The TCR CDR3 first-round RT-PCR relied on the HTBI primer set. TCRdb used MiXCR to reprocess the multiplex PCR reads, holding one entry per CDR3 protein. The sample consists of about 530,000 distinct CDR3 sequences, about a sixth of them appearing once. The ends lost 4 bases at V and 4 bases at J; junction bases unmatched: 7. Germline lookup yields CDR1 SQVTM and CDR2 ANQGSEA. The CDR3 loop spans 14 amino acids. Whole-study results and caveats: Most thyroid-expanded clonotypes above 0.001 were also found in blood. Ophthalmopathy was distinguished from stable hyperthyroidism by 13 V-J signatures.

This clonotype has a handful of counts. The antigen is not known. Uncontrolled infection, other autoimmune disease, pregnancy or lactation disqualified patients from enrolment. The chain recombines TRBV29-1 with TRBJ1-3; the match to TRBD1 covers 7 bases. The clonotype originates from a woman between 18 and 30 years old with Graves' ophthalmopathy. Source material: blood. The CDR3 spells CSVGQGGVGNTIYF. Here the CDR3 DNA reads TGCAGCGTTGGTCAAGGGGGCGTGGGAAACACCATATATTTT.